This TCR beta chain derives from a study of T cell repertoires in cytomegalovirus infection. Study background: It was the public TCR beta signatures that indicated both CMV infection and matching HLA type. General study points: The cumulative frequency of public TCR beta families distinguished individuals who carried CMV together with the relevant HLA. The response measured ex vivo was dominated by TCR beta clonotypes (HLA-C-restricted and CMV-specific).

Germline assignment: CDR1 MNHEY and CDR2 SVGEGT. The CDR3 spans 16 residues. With 0 bases removed from V and 2 bases from J, the gap between germline ends came to 13 bases. This clonotype was seen only a few times. Its antigen is not identified. TCRdb reprocessed the reads with MiXCR, giving one entry per CDR3 protein. Of around 530,000 distinct CDR3 sequences in the sample, more than 20% were seen once. The sample comprised PBMCs. The sequence was collected from a human donor in good health (CMV status not recorded). Some clones in this sample may be carry-over from other donors' samples. This chain joins TRBV6-2 or TRBV6-3 and TRBJ1-1, with D uncertain. CDR3 in DNA: TGTGCCAGCAGTTACTCGTTTGACCGATTAAACACTGAAGCTTTCTTT. Protein sequence: CASSYSFDRLNTEAFF.